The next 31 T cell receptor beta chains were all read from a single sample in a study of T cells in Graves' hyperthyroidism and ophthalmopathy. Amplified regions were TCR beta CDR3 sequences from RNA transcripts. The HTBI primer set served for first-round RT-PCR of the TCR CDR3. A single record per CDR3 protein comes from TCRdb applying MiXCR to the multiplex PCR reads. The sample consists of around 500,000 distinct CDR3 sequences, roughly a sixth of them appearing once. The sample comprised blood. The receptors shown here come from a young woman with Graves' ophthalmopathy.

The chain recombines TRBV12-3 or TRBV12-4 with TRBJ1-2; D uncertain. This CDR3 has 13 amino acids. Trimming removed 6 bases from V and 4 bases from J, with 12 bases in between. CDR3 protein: CASSPRFFYGYTF. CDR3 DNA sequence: TGTGCCAGCAGCCCGAGGTTCTTCTATGGCTACACCTTC.

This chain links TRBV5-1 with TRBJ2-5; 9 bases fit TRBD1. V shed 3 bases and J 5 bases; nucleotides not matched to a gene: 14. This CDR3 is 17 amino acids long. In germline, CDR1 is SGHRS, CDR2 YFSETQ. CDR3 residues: CASSSGLQGALDETQYF. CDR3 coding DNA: TGCGCCAGCAGCTCAGGGCTACAGGGGGCGCTTGATGAGACCCAGTACTTC.

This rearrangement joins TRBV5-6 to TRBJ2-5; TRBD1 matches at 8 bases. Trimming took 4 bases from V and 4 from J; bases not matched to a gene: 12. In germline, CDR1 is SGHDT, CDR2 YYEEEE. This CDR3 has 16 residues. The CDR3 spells CASSRRGAGGLETQYF. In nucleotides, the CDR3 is TGTGCCAGCAGCCGGAGGGGAGCAGGGGGCTTAGAGACCCAGTACTTC.

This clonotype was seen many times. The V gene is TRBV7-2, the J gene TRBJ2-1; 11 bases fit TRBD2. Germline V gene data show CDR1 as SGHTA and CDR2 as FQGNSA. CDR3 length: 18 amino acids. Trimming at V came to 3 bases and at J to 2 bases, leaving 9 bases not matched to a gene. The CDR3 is CASSFRLAGPLAYNEQFF. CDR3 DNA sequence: TGTGCCAGCAGCTTTAGACTAGCGGGACCCCTAGCCTACAATGAGCAGTTCTTC. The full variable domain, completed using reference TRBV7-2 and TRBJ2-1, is GAGVSQSPSNKVTEKGKDVELRCDPISGHTALYWYRQSLGQGLEFLIYFQGNSAPDKSGLPSDRFSAERTGGSVSTLTIQRTQQEDSAVYLCASSFRLAGPLAYNEQFFGPGTRLTVL.

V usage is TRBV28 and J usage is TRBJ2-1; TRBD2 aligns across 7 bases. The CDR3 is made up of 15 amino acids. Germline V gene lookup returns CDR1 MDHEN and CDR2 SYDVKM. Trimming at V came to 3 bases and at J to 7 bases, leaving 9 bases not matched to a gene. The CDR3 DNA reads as TGTGCCAGCAGTTTTTGGGCGGGAGTAAGGAATGAGCAGTTCTTC. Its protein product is CASSFWAGVRNEQFF.

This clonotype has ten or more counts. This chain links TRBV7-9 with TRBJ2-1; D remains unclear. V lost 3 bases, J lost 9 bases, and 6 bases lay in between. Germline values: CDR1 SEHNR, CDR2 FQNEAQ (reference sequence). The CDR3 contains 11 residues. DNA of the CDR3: TGTGCCAGCAGCTTCGGACCTGAGCAGTTCTTC. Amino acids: CASSFGPEQFF.

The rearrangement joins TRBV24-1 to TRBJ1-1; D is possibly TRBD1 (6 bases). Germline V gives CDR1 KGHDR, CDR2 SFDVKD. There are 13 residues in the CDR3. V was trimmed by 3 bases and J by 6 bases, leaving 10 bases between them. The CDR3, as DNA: TGTGCCACCAGTGATGAGGGGGGGGCTGAAGCTTTCTTT. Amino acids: CATSDEGGAEAFF.

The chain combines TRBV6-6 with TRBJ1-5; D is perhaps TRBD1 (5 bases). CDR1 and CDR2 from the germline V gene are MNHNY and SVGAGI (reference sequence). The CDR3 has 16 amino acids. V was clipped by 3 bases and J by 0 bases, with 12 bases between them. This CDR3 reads CASSYSGVGSNQPQHF. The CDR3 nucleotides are TGTGCCAGCAGTTATTCGGGGGTGGGTAGCAATCAGCCCCAGCATTTT.

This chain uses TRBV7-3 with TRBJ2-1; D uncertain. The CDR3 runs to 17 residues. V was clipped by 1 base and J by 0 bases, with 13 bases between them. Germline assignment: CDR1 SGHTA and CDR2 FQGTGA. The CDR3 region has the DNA TGTGCCAGCAGCTTAATGGGTGGCGGTAGCTCCTACAATGAGCAGTTCTTC. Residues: CASSLMGGGSSYNEQFF.

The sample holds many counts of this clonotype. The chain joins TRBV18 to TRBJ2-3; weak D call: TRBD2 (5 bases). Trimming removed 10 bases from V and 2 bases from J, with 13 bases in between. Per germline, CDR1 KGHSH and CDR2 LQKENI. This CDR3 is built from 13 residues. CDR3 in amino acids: CATHPGDTDTQYF. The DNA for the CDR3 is TGTGCCACACACCCCGGGGACACAGATACGCAGTATTTT. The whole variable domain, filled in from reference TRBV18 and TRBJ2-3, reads NAGVMQNPRHLVRRRGQEARLRCSPMKGHSHVYWYRQLPEEGLKFMVYLQKENIIDESGMPKERFSAEFPKEGPSILRIQQVVRGDSAAYFCATHPGDTDTQYFGPGTRLTVL.

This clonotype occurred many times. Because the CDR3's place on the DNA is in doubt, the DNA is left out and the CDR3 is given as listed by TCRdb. The CDR3 sequence: CASSSSDREQFF. The chain carries TRBV28 and TRBJ2-1; TRBD1 was called by the table and not checked on the DNA. The CDR3 has 12 residues if both end residues are counted. Germline V gene data show CDR1 as MDHEN and CDR2 as SYDVKM.

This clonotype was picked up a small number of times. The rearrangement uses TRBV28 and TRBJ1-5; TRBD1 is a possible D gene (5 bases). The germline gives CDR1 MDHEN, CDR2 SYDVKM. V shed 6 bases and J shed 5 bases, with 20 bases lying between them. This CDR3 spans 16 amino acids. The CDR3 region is CASSQKSARVYQPQHF. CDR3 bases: TGTGCCAGCAGCCAGAAGTCGGCCAGGGTGTATCAGCCCCAGCATTTT. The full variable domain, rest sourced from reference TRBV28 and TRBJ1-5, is DVKVTQSSRYLVKRTGEKVFLECVQDMDHENMFWYRQDPGLGLRLIYFSYDVKMKEKGDIPEGYSVSREKKERFSLILESASTNQTSMYLCASSQKSARVYQPQHFGDGTRLSIL.

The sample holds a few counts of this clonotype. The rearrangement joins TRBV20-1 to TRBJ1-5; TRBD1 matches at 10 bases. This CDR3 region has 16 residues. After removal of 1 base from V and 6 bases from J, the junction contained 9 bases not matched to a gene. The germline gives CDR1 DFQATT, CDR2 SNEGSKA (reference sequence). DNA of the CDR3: TGCAGTGCTAGAGTTACGGACAGGGGGGGAGGTCAGCCCCAGCATTTT. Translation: CSARVTDRGGGQPQHF.

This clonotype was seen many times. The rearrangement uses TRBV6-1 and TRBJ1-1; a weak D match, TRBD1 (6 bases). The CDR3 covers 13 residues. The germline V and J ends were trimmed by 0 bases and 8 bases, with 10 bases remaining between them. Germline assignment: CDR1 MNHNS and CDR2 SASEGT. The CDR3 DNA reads TGTGCCAGCAGTGAAGCAGGGGGGAGGGAAGCTTTCTTT. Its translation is CASSEAGGREAFF.

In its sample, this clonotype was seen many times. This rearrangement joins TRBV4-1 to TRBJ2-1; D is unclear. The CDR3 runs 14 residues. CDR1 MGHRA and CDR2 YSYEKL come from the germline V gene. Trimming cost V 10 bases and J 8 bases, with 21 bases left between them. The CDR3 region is CATKSWTTPHEQFF. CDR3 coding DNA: TGCGCCACCAAGTCGTGGACGACCCCACATGAGCAGTTCTTC.

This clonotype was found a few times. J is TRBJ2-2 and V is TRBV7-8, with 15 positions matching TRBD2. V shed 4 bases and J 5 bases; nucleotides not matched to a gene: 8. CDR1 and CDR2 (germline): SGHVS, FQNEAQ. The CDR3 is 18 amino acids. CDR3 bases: TGTGCCAGCAGCTCTTCGGGACTAGCGGGAGGTGAAACCGGGGAGCTGTTTTTT. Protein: CASSSSGLAGGETGELFF.

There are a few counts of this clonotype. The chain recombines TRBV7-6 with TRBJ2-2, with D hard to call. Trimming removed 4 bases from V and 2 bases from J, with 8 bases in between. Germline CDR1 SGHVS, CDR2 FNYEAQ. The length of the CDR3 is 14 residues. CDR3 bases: TGTGCCAGCAGCTACCCATTTAACACCGGGGAGCTGTTTTTT. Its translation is CASSYPFNTGELFF. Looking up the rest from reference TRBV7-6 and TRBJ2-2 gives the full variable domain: GAGVSQSPRYKVTKRGQDVALRCDPISGHVSLYWYRQALGQGPEFLTYFNYEAQQDKSGLPNDRFSAERPEGSISTLTIQRTEQRDSAMYRCASSYPFNTGELFFGEGSRLTVL.

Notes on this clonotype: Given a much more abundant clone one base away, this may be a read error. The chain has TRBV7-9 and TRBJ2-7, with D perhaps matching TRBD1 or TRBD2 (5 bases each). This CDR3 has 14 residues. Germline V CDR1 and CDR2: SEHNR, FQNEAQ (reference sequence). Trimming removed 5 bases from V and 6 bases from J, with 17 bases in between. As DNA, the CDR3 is TGTGCCAGCAGCCCGATGGGGCGGGTTATCGAGCAGTACTTC. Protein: CASSPMGRVIEQYF.

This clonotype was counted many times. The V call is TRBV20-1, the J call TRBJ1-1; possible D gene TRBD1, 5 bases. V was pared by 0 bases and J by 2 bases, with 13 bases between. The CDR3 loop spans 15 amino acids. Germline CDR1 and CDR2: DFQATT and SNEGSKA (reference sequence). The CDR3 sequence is CSARDWGRSNTEAFF. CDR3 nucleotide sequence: TGCAGTGCTAGAGATTGGGGCAGGTCCAACACTGAAGCTTTCTTT.

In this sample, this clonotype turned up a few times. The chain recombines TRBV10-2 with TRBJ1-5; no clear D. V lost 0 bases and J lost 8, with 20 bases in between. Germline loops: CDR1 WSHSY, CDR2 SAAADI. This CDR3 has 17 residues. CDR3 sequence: CASSESSFRAPREPQHF. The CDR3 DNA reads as TGCGCCAGCAGTGAGTCGAGTTTTCGGGCCCCCCGAGAGCCCCAGCATTTT.

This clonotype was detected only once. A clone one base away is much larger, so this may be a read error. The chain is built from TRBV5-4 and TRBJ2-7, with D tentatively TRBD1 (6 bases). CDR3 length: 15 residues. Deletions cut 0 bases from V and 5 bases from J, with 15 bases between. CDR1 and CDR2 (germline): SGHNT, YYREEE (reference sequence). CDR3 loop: CASSLVGQSLHEQYF. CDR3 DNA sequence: TGTGCCAGCAGCTTGGTCGGACAGTCCCTCCACGAGCAGTACTTC.

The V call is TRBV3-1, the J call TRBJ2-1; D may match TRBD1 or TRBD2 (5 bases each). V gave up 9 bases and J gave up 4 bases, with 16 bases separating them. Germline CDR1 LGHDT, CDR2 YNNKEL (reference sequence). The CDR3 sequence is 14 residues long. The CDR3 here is CASTAGTLYNEQFF. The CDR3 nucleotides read TGTGCCAGTACCGCAGGGACCCTGTACAATGAGCAGTTCTTC.

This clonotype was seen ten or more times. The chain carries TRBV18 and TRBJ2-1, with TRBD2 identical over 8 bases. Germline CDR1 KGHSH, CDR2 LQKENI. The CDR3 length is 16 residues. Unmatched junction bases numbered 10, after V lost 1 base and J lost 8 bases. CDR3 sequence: CASSPQVAGGGYEQFF. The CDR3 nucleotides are TGTGCCAGCTCACCACAGGTGGCGGGAGGAGGCTATGAGCAGTTCTTC.

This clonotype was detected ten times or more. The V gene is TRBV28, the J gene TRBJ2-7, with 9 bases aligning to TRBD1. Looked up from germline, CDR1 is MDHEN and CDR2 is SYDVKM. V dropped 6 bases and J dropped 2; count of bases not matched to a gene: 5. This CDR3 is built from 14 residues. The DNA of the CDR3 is TGTGCCAGCAGGACTGGACAGGGGCCCTACGAGCAGTACTTC. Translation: CASRTGQGPYEQYF.

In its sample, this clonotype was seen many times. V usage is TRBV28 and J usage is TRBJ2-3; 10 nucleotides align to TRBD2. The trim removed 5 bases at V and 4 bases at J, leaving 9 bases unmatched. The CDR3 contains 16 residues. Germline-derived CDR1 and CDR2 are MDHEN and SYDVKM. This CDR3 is CASSEPSGSSPDTQYF. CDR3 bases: TGTGCCAGCAGTGAGCCTAGCGGGAGCTCTCCAGATACGCAGTATTTT. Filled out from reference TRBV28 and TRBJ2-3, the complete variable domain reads DVKVTQSSRYLVKRTGEKVFLECVQDMDHENMFWYRQDPGLGLRLIYFSYDVKMKEKGDIPEGYSVSREKKERFSLILESASTNQTSMYLCASSEPSGSSPDTQYFGPGTRLTVL.

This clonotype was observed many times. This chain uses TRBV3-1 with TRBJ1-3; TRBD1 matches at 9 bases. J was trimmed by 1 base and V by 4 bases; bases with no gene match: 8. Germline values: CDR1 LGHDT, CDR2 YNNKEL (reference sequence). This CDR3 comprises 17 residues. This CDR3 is CASSRSDGTGSGNTIYF. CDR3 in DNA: TGTGCCAGCAGCCGCTCCGATGGGACAGGGTCTGGAAACACCATATATTTT.

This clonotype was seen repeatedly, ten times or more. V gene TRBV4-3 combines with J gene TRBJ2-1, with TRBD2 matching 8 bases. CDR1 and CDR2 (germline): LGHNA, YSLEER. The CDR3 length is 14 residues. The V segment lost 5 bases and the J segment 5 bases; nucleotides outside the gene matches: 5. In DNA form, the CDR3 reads TGCGCCAGCAGCTTCGGGGGGGGGCACAATGAGCAGTTCTTC. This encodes CASSFGGGHNEQFF.

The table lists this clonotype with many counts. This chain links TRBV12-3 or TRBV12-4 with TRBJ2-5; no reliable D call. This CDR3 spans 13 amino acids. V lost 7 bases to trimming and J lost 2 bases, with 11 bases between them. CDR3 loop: CASIGQHQETQYF. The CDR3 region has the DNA TGTGCCAGCATAGGGCAGCATCAAGAGACCCAGTACTTC.

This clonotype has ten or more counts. CDR3 DNA sequence: TGCAGTGCTCGACAGGGCACTTATGGCTACACCTTC. Translating it yields CSARQGTYGYTF. The chain is built from TRBV20-1 and TRBJ1-2; 7 bases match TRBD1. The trim removed 5 bases at V and 5 bases at J, leaving 5 bases unmatched. This CDR3 spans 12 amino acids. CDR1 is DFQATT, CDR2 SNEGSKA, per germline (reference sequence).

The CDR3 sequence is CASSSEQGRADTQYF. CDR3 coding DNA: TGCGCCAGCAGCTCAGAGCAGGGGCGGGCAGATACGCAGTATTTT. The rearrangement uses TRBV5-1 and TRBJ2-3, with D perhaps matching TRBD1 (6 bases). The CDR3 loop spans 15 amino acids. The V and J ends lost 3 bases and 4 bases respectively, with 15 bases between them. Germline V gives CDR1 SGHRS, CDR2 YFSETQ. The full variable domain, in which reference TRBV5-1 and TRBJ2-3 provide the parts outside the CDR3, is KAGVTQTPRYLIKTRGQQVTLSCSPISGHRSVSWYQQTPGQGLQFLFEYFSETQRNKGNFPGRFSGRQFSNSRSEMNVSTLELGDSALYLCASSSEQGRADTQYFGPGTRLTVL.

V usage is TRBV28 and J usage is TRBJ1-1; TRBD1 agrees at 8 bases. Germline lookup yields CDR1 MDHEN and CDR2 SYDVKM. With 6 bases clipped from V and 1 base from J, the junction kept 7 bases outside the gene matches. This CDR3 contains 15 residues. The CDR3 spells CASRPQGAGNTEAFF. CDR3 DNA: TGTGCCAGCAGACCGCAGGGGGCAGGGAACACTGAAGCTTTCTTT.